This T cell receptor beta chain was profiled in a study of shared clonotypes between healthy human individuals. Sequencing was performed with immunoSEQ multiplex PCR; in TCRdb, only in-frame clones are kept and a portion is missing. The top ten clones hold about 0.06% of a sample with some 550,000 clones, 97% of them seen once. Trimming took 5 bases from V and 7 from J; bases not matched to a gene: 20. The CDR3 totals 19 residues. CDR1 is SEHNR, CDR2 FQNEAQ, per germline (reference sequence). The TCR sequence derives from a young woman in good health. The chain recombines TRBV7-9 with TRBJ2-1, with 10 positions matching TRBD2. The sequenced sample consisted of naive CD4+ T cells sorted from blood. Subset defined: CD45RA+ positively selected. CDR3 residues: CASSPAGLAGAKTGNEQFF. In DNA form, the CDR3 reads TGTGCCAGCAGCCCGGCTGGGCTAGCGGGAGCCAAAACGGGTAATGAGCAGTTCTTC. Based on the CDR3 plus reference TRBV7-9 and TRBJ2-1, the full variable domain is DTGVSQNPRHKITKRGQNVTFRCDPISEHNRLYWYRQTLGQGPEFLTYFQNEAQLEKSRLLSDRFSAERPKGSFSTLEIQRTEQGDSAMYLCASSPAGLAGAKTGNEQFFGPGTRLTVL.